This is a list of T cell receptor beta chains from one sample in a study of CD8 T cells in Susac syndrome. A single record per CDR3 protein comes from TCRdb applying MiXCR to the immunoSEQ multiplex PCR reads. The table has 250,000 or so distinct CDR3 sequences, around 95% seen once; the top ten hold 0.065% to 0.075%. The sequenced sample consisted of CD4+ T cells from PBMCs. The receptors were gathered from a human donor with multiple sclerosis. Both conserved end residues are part of each CDR3. Fields, in order: CDR3 protein, CDR3 DNA, V gene, D gene, clone size, J gene. A D gene is named only where the DNA matches it firmly. Not all rows give a size; the values are once, few, many and, for expanded clones, a class.

cdr3_aa: CSARVDSYTEAFF
cdr3_nt: TGCAGTGCTAGAGTTGACAGTTACACTGAAGCTTTCTTT
v_call: TRBV20-1
d_call: -
clone_size: -
j_call: TRBJ1-1

cdr3_aa: CASSQHSRMSEKLFF
cdr3_nt: TGTGCCAGCAGCCAACATTCCCGGATGAGTGAAAAACTGTTTTTT
v_call: TRBV14
d_call: -
clone_size: -
j_call: TRBJ1-4

cdr3_aa: CASSLVGQGTRAFF
cdr3_nt: TGCGCCAGCAGCTTGGTGGGACAGGGGACCAGGGCTTTCTTT
v_call: TRBV5-1
d_call: TRBD1
clone_size: -
j_call: TRBJ1-1

cdr3_aa: CASSEALGYQPQHF
cdr3_nt: TGTGCCAGCAGTGAAGCTTTGGGTTATCAGCCCCAGCATTTT
v_call: TRBV2
d_call: -
clone_size: -
j_call: TRBJ1-5

cdr3_aa: CASSPGAGYSNQPQHF
cdr3_nt: TGTGCCAGCAGTCCGGGGGCTGGGTATAGCAATCAGCCCCAGCATTTT
v_call: TRBV6-1
d_call: -
clone_size: -
j_call: TRBJ1-5

cdr3_aa: CASSLTSLQGGNSPLHF
cdr3_nt: TGTGCCAGCAGTCTCACCTCTTTGCAGGGGGGAAATTCACCCCTCCACTTT
v_call: TRBV28
d_call: TRBD1
clone_size: -
j_call: TRBJ1-6

cdr3_aa: CATSDPGQGAGGYTF
cdr3_nt: TGTGCCACCAGTGACCCGGGACAGGGGGCGGGAGGCTACACCTTC
v_call: TRBV24-1
d_call: TRBD1
clone_size: -
j_call: TRBJ1-2

cdr3_aa: CASSEIANTEAFF
cdr3_nt: TGTGCCAGCAGTGAAATCGCGAACACTGAAGCTTTCTTT
v_call: TRBV6-1
d_call: -
clone_size: -
j_call: TRBJ1-1

cdr3_aa: CATSAPGRNTEAFF
cdr3_nt: TGTGCCACCAGTGCTCCCGGGAGAAACACTGAAGCTTTCTTT
v_call: TRBV24-1
d_call: -
clone_size: -
j_call: TRBJ1-1

cdr3_aa: CASSQDWREGRNEQFF
cdr3_nt: TGTGCCAGCAGCCAAGATTGGAGGGAGGGCCGCAATGAGCAGTTCTTC
v_call: TRBV4-2
d_call: TRBD2
clone_size: -
j_call: TRBJ2-1

cdr3_aa: CASSWDMKTQYF
cdr3_nt: TGCGCCAGCAGTTGGGACATGAAGACCCAGTACTTC
v_call: TRBV5-1
d_call: -
clone_size: -
j_call: TRBJ2-5

cdr3_aa: CAWTLAADNTGELFF
cdr3_nt: TGTGCCTGGACCCTGGCGGCCGATAACACCGGGGAGCTGTTTTTT
v_call: TRBV30
d_call: -
clone_size: -
j_call: TRBJ2-2

cdr3_aa: CASSYWAGFGRNYGYTF
cdr3_nt: TGTGCCAGCAGCTATTGGGCGGGGTTCGGGAGGAACTATGGCTACACCTTC
v_call: TRBV5-6
d_call: -
clone_size: -
j_call: TRBJ1-2

cdr3_aa: CASSTRDRAYGYTF
cdr3_nt: TGTGCCAGCAGCACCCGGGACAGGGCCTATGGCTACACCTTC
v_call: TRBV5-6
d_call: TRBD1
clone_size: -
j_call: TRBJ1-2

cdr3_aa: CASGLVGTGAEGIF
cdr3_nt: -
v_call: TRBV12-5
d_call: -
clone_size: -
j_call: TRBJ2-1

cdr3_aa: CASSLDRGLIYEQYF
cdr3_nt: TGTGCCAGCAGCTTGGACAGGGGGCTAATCTACGAGCAGTACTTC
v_call: TRBV5-4
d_call: TRBD1
clone_size: once
j_call: TRBJ2-7

cdr3_aa: CASSQDRAGVTEAFF
cdr3_nt: TGTGCCAGCAGCCAAGACCGGGCAGGGGTCACTGAAGCTTTCTTT
v_call: TRBV14
d_call: -
clone_size: -
j_call: TRBJ1-1

cdr3_aa: CASSLISPNTGELFF
cdr3_nt: TGCGCCAGCAGCTTGATTTCGCCTAACACCGGGGAGCTGTTTTTT
v_call: TRBV5-1
d_call: -
clone_size: -
j_call: TRBJ2-2

cdr3_aa: CASSPVRMPEAFF
cdr3_nt: TGTGCCAGCAGCCCAGTCAGAATGCCTGAAGCTTTCTTT
v_call: TRBV11-2
d_call: -
clone_size: -
j_call: TRBJ1-1

cdr3_aa: CASQTGQLNTGELFF
cdr3_nt: TGTGCCAGCCAGACAGGACAGCTGAACACCGGGGAGCTGTTTTTT
v_call: TRBV9
d_call: -
clone_size: -
j_call: TRBJ2-2

cdr3_aa: CSAQTSGRTQLFF
cdr3_nt: TGCAGCGCCCAGACTAGCGGGAGGACCCAGCTGTTTTTT
v_call: TRBV29-1
d_call: TRBD2
clone_size: once
j_call: TRBJ2-2

cdr3_aa: CASSLAPSGGQHSYEQYF
cdr3_nt: TGCGCCAGCAGCTTGGCGCCTAGCGGGGGCCAACACTCCTACGAGCAGTACTTC
v_call: TRBV5-1
d_call: TRBD2
clone_size: -
j_call: TRBJ2-7

cdr3_aa: CASSNRGIGELFF
cdr3_nt: TGTGCCAGCAGTAACAGGGGGATCGGGGAGCTGTTTTTT
v_call: TRBV11-2
d_call: TRBD1
clone_size: -
j_call: TRBJ2-2

cdr3_aa: CASSRGGSSGNTIYF
cdr3_nt: TGTGCCAGCAGTCGGGGGGGTAGCTCTGGAAACACCATATATTTT
v_call: TRBV27
d_call: -
clone_size: few
j_call: TRBJ1-3

cdr3_aa: CAINPGQGAGTQYF
cdr3_nt: TGTGCCATCAATCCGGGACAGGGGGCTGGTACGCAGTATTTT
v_call: TRBV10-3
d_call: TRBD1
clone_size: -
j_call: TRBJ2-3

cdr3_aa: CASSLLPPGGSGNTIYF
cdr3_nt: TGTGCCAGCAGCTTACTCCCCCCAGGGGGCTCTGGAAACACCATATATTTT
v_call: TRBV7-6
d_call: TRBD1
clone_size: -
j_call: TRBJ1-3

cdr3_aa: CASSPTRQTELYF
cdr3_nt: TGTGCCAGCTCCCCCACGCGGCAGACAGAGCTGTATTTT
v_call: TRBV18
d_call: -
clone_size: -
j_call: TRBJ1-5

cdr3_aa: CASSPGAADGQETQYF
cdr3_nt: TGTGCCAGCAGCCCAGGGGCGGCGGACGGGCAAGAGACCCAGTACTTC
v_call: TRBV9
d_call: -
clone_size: -
j_call: TRBJ2-5

cdr3_aa: CASSPIPQGASGANVLTF
cdr3_nt: TGTGCCAGCTCACCAATTCCACAGGGGGCCTCTGGGGCCAACGTCCTGACTTTC
v_call: TRBV18
d_call: TRBD1
clone_size: -
j_call: TRBJ2-6

cdr3_aa: CASSPNRRLGEQFF
cdr3_nt: TGTGCCAGCAGTCCAAACCGCAGGCTCGGGGAGCAGTTCTTC
v_call: TRBV12-3/TRBV12-4
d_call: -
clone_size: -
j_call: TRBJ2-1

cdr3_aa: CSVQTGMNTEAFF
cdr3_nt: TGCAGCGTTCAGACAGGGATGAACACTGAAGCTTTCTTT
v_call: TRBV29-1
d_call: TRBD1
clone_size: -
j_call: TRBJ1-1

cdr3_aa: CASSHRASGSSTSTDTQYF
cdr3_nt: TGTGCCAGCAGCCACAGAGCGAGCGGGAGCTCCACTAGCACAGATACGCAGTATTTT
v_call: TRBV7-2
d_call: TRBD2
clone_size: -
j_call: TRBJ2-3

cdr3_aa: CATIYRGRTEAFF
cdr3_nt: TGTGCCACCATTTACAGGGGGCGAACTGAAGCTTTCTTT
v_call: TRBV5-4
d_call: TRBD1
clone_size: once
j_call: TRBJ1-1

cdr3_aa: CASSLRHSNQPQHF
cdr3_nt: TGTGCCAGCAGTTTAAGACATAGCAATCAGCCCCAGCATTTT
v_call: TRBV28
d_call: -
clone_size: -
j_call: TRBJ1-5

cdr3_aa: CSAAAFTDTQYF
cdr3_nt: TGCAGTGCCGCCGCTTTCACAGATACGCAGTATTTT
v_call: TRBV20-1
d_call: -
clone_size: -
j_call: TRBJ2-3

cdr3_aa: CASSPGGRGNYGYTF
cdr3_nt: TGTGCCAGCAGCCCGGGGGGCAGGGGTAACTATGGCTACACCTTC
v_call: TRBV7-6
d_call: -
clone_size: -
j_call: TRBJ1-2

cdr3_aa: CASSQIPQGGETEAFF
cdr3_nt: TGTGCCAGCAGCCAAATACCACAGGGGGGCGAAACTGAAGCTTTCTTT
v_call: TRBV4-2
d_call: TRBD1
clone_size: -
j_call: TRBJ1-1

cdr3_aa: CATSDSPGEETQYF
cdr3_nt: TGTGCCACCAGTGATTCCCCAGGGGAGGAGACCCAGTACTTC
v_call: TRBV24-1
d_call: -
clone_size: -
j_call: TRBJ2-5

cdr3_aa: CSVESAPSYNEQFF
cdr3_nt: TGCAGCGTTGAATCGGCGCCATCCTACAATGAGCAGTTCTTC
v_call: TRBV29-1
d_call: -
clone_size: -
j_call: TRBJ2-1

cdr3_aa: CASSPRLANRNEQFF
cdr3_nt: TGTGCCAGCAGTCCCCGACTAGCGAACCGCAATGAGCAGTTCTTC
v_call: TRBV12-3/TRBV12-4
d_call: TRBD2
clone_size: once
j_call: TRBJ2-1

cdr3_aa: CASSLIAGSGYEQFF
cdr3_nt: TGTGCCAGCAGCCTAATAGCGGGATCGGGTTATGAGCAGTTCTTC
v_call: TRBV7-9
d_call: TRBD2
clone_size: few
j_call: TRBJ2-1

cdr3_aa: CASSGTKEVAKNIQYF
cdr3_nt: TGTGCCAGCAGTGGAACGAAAGAAGTAGCCAAAAACATTCAGTACTTC
v_call: TRBV2
d_call: -
clone_size: once
j_call: TRBJ2-4

cdr3_aa: CASSEEGQGFYGYTF
cdr3_nt: TGTGCCAGCAGTGAAGAAGGACAGGGGTTCTATGGCTACACCTTC
v_call: TRBV6-1
d_call: TRBD1
clone_size: -
j_call: TRBJ1-2

cdr3_aa: CASSLGQGTNTEAFF
cdr3_nt: TGTGCCAGCAGTCTCGGACAGGGCACGAACACTGAAGCTTTCTTT
v_call: TRBV12-3/TRBV12-4
d_call: TRBD1
clone_size: -
j_call: TRBJ1-1

cdr3_aa: CASSLGSSGSSYNEQFF
cdr3_nt: TGCGCCAGCAGCTTGGGATCTAGCGGGAGTTCCTACAATGAGCAGTTCTTC
v_call: TRBV5-1
d_call: TRBD2
clone_size: -
j_call: TRBJ2-1

cdr3_aa: CASSLDGRDYGYTF
cdr3_nt: TGTGCCAGCAGCTTGGATGGTAGAGACTATGGCTACACCTTC
v_call: TRBV5-8
d_call: -
clone_size: -
j_call: TRBJ1-2

cdr3_aa: CATSPASYEQYF
cdr3_nt: TGTGCCACCAGTCCGGCCTCCTACGAGCAGTACTTC
v_call: TRBV24-1
d_call: -
clone_size: -
j_call: TRBJ2-7

cdr3_aa: CASSPSVGTGKDGYTF
cdr3_nt: TGTGCCAGCTCACCTTCCGTCGGGACAGGGAAGGATGGCTACACCTTC
v_call: TRBV18
d_call: TRBD1
clone_size: -
j_call: TRBJ1-2

cdr3_aa: CSVETTGGFTEAFF
cdr3_nt: TGCAGCGTTGAAACTACAGGGGGCTTTACTGAAGCTTTCTTT
v_call: TRBV29-1
d_call: TRBD1
clone_size: -
j_call: TRBJ1-1